A selection of T cell receptor beta chains follows, all from one sample in a study of cytomegalovirus exposure and HLA in healthy donors. This table comes from immunoSEQ multiplex PCR, and its TCRdb copy is limited to in-frame clones, with some not included. The sample lists roughly 110,000 clones; around three quarters were seen once. The material sequenced was PBMCs. The receptor source for this set is a woman between 18 and 29 years old in good health and CMV-seropositive. The CDR3 runs from the conserved cysteine through the conserved F or W. Fields, in order: V gene, clone size, J gene, D gene, CDR3 protein, CDR3 DNA. The D gene is left open where the match is weak. Clone sizes are given selectively: once, few, many, or a class where the clone is expanded.

TRBV6-5	-	TRBJ2-7	TRBD1	CASNDRGLKGEQYF	TGTGCCAGCAACGACAGGGGCCTTAAGGGCGAGCAGTACTTC
TRBV9	-	TRBJ1-1	-	CASSVDSSLGTEAFF	TGTGCCAGCAGCGTAGACTCTAGCCTGGGCACTGAAGCTTTCTTT
TRBV27	-	TRBJ1-5	-	CASSPQGRDRLPQHF	TGTGCCAGCAGTCCCCAAGGACGGGATCGCTTGCCCCAGCATTTT
TRBV5-1	-	TRBJ1-3	-	CASSPGVSGNTIYF	TGCGCCAGCAGCCCAGGGGTCTCTGGAAACACCATATATTTT
TRBV19	few	TRBJ1-5	-	CASSAGVQPQHF	TGTGCCAGTAGTGCAGGGGTCCAGCCCCAGCATTTT
TRBV4-1	-	TRBJ1-5	-	CASSQEGHFYDQPQHF	TGCGCCAGCAGCCAAGAGGGACATTTTTACGATCAGCCCCAGCATTTT
TRBV27	few	TRBJ2-7	-	CASSSGEGSYEQYF	TGTGCCAGCAGTTCAGGGGAAGGTAGCTACGAGCAGTACTTC
TRBV5-1	-	TRBJ1-2	TRBD1	CASILVVLTRGDRDIGYTF	TGCGCCAGCATCTTGGTGGTTCTGACCCGGGGCGACAGGGATATCGGCTACACCTTC
TRBV13	-	TRBJ2-1	TRBD2	CASSLKLTSDVNEQFF	TGTGCCAGCAGCTTAAAATTGACTAGCGATGTCAATGAGCAGTTCTTC
TRBV18	-	TRBJ2-7	-	CASSTDRSSYEQYF	TGTGCCAGCTCAACCGACAGGTCTTCCTACGAGCAGTACTTC
TRBV7-9	once	TRBJ2-1	TRBD2	CASSRTSGKHNEQFF	TGTGCCAGCAGCCGGACTAGCGGTAAACACAATGAGCAGTTCTTC
TRBV2	-	TRBJ2-1	TRBD2	CASSYSGRAAEGLNEQFF	TGTGCCAGCAGTTACAGCGGGAGGGCCGCAGAGGGCCTCAATGAGCAGTTCTTC
TRBV7-3	-	TRBJ1-2	-	CASSLIPSGGSRGYTF	TGTGCCAGCAGCTTAATCCCGAGTGGGGGCTCCCGCGGCTACACCTTC
TRBV9	-	TRBJ1-5	TRBD1	CASSVEGQGNQPQHF	TGTGCCAGCAGCGTAGAGGGACAGGGGAATCAGCCCCAGCATTTT
TRBV27	-	TRBJ2-1	TRBD2	CASSLASGYNEQFF	TGTGCCAGCAGTTTAGCTAGCGGCTACAATGAGCAGTTCTTC
TRBV18	-	TRBJ2-7	-	CASSPSRDYEQYF	TGTGCCAGCTCACCTAGCAGGGACTACGAGCAGTACTTC
TRBV10-1	-	TRBJ2-7	TRBD2	CASITGLAGKYEQYF	TGCGCCAGCATTACCGGACTAGCGGGAAAATACGAGCAGTACTTC
TRBV27	-	TRBJ2-7	-	CASRAGFSYEQYF	TGTGCCAGCAGGGCAGGTTTCTCCTACGAGCAGTACTTC
TRBV5-1	-	TRBJ2-5	TRBD2	CASSPGTTKETQYF	TGCGCCAGCAGCCCCGGGACTACAAAAGAGACCCAGTACTTC
TRBV18	-	TRBJ1-1	-	CASSPSTGSNTEAFF	TGTGCCAGCTCACCATCTACAGGATCGAACACTGAAGCTTTCTTT
TRBV10-3	-	TRBJ1-1	-	CAISDYEQVTEAFF	TGTGCCATCAGTGACTACGAACAGGTCACTGAAGCTTTCTTT